A single sample is the source of the 5 T cell receptor beta chains below, sequenced in a study of blood T cell repertoires in COVID-19. The protocol was immunoSEQ multiplex PCR, while the TCRdb copy is restricted to in-frame clones and leaves out a portion. The sample shows 110,000 or so clones, around 83% of them seen only once. The sample comprised peripheral blood. The receptors derive from a woman aged 55 to 70 with COVID-19, enrolled during active disease.

The chain recombines TRBV6-5 with TRBJ2-7; the match to TRBD1 covers 9 bases. The germline V gene encodes CDR1 MNHEY and CDR2 SVGAGI. V shed 5 bases, J shed 6 bases, and the junction held 5 bases outside the gene matches. The CDR3 loop spans 13 amino acids. As DNA, the CDR3 is TGTGCCAGCAGTCGACAGGGGGTTGGCGAGCAGTACTTC. Amino acids: CASSRQGVGEQYF.

The chain employs TRBV5-1 and TRBJ1-1; D is perhaps TRBD1 (6 bases). Trimming cost V 3 bases and J 11 bases, with 23 bases left between them. Germline CDR1 and CDR2: SGHRS and YFSETQ. CDR3 length: 15 residues. The CDR3 loop reads CASSYQRTEQGDAFF. CDR3 bases: TGCGCCAGCAGCTACCAAAGAACGGAACAGGGAGACGCTTTCTTT.

J is TRBJ1-2 and V is TRBV7-9, with a weak D call TRBD1 (6 bases). V was trimmed by 4 bases and J by 9 bases, leaving 12 bases between them. This CDR3 is built from 12 residues. Germline CDR1 is SEHNR and CDR2 is FQNEAQ (reference sequence). DNA of the CDR3: TGTGCCAGCAGCTCCATGGACAGTCGCTACACCTTC. Its translation: CASSSMDSRYTF.

This clone is a singleton in its sample. This chain joins TRBV19 and TRBJ1-2, with 10 bases aligning to TRBD1. This CDR3 has 15 residues. Looked up from germline, CDR1 is LNHDA and CDR2 is SQIVND (reference sequence). V shed 3 bases and J 5 bases; nucleotides not matched to a gene: 6. Written as DNA, the CDR3 is TGTGCCAGTAGTATGGAGGGGACAGGGGTTTATGGCTACACCTTC. Translating it yields CASSMEGTGVYGYTF.

The V and J genes are TRBV5-4 and TRBJ1-1; 9 bases agree with TRBD1. CDR1 is SGHNT and CDR2 is YYREEE in the germline V gene (reference sequence). V shed 4 bases and J 0 bases; nucleotides not matched to a gene: 4. The CDR3 has 15 amino acids. The CDR3 sequence is CASSGTGPMNTEAFF. The DNA of the CDR3 is TGTGCCAGCAGCGGGACAGGGCCCATGAACACTGAAGCTTTCTTT.